These 14 T cell receptor beta chains were all obtained from the same sample, sequenced in a study of T cell repertoires in cytomegalovirus infection. The antigens of these receptors remain unknown. One entry per CDR3 protein results from TCRdb running MiXCR on the reads. Seen here are hundreds of thousands of distinct CDR3 sequences, over 25% observed once, and the top ten hold around 12%. Sequenced material: cultured CD8+ T cells from PBMCs, taken from culture after CMV antigen stimulation. The receptors stem from a human donor in good health (CMV status not recorded). Some clones in this sample may be carry-over from other donors' samples.

Written as DNA, the CDR3 is TGTGCCACCAGCAGAGGTGGGGATGGGCAGTTCTTC. Translated: CATSRGGDGQFF. The V gene is TRBV15, the J gene TRBJ2-1, with unresolved D. Germline V gene lookup returns CDR1 LNHNV and CDR2 YYDKDF (reference sequence). V was shortened by 1 base and J by 12 bases, with 10 bases between the two germline ends. This CDR3 spans 12 amino acids.

This clonotype appeared a few times. The chain joins TRBV27 to TRBJ1-2; no firm D call. The CDR3 contains 17 residues. Trimming stripped 5 bases from V and 0 bases from J, with 19 bases between. The germline V gene encodes CDR1 MNHEY and CDR2 SMNVEV (reference sequence). CDR3 nucleotides: TGTGCCAGCAGTAGAGCCCAGGCGAAGCCCCCTAACTATGGCTACACCTTC. Protein product: CASSRAQAKPPNYGYTF.

At least ten counts were recorded for this clonotype. The chain is built from TRBV7-9 and TRBJ1-5; D is undetermined. Germline V gene lookup returns CDR1 SEHNR and CDR2 FQNEAQ (reference sequence). V shed 4 bases and J shed 5 bases, with 9 bases lying between them. The CDR3 spans 13 residues. Written as DNA, the CDR3 is TGTGCCAGCAGCTATCAGTGGGATCAGCCCCAGCATTTT. It yields the protein CASSYQWDQPQHF.

This clonotype was counted between two and nine times. V usage is TRBV24-1 and J usage is TRBJ2-3, with D tentatively TRBD2 (6 bases). Germline assignment: CDR1 KGHDR and CDR2 SFDVKD. V shed 4 bases and J shed 3 bases, with 13 bases lying between them. The CDR3 spans 15 residues. CDR3 sequence reads: CATSEGRGLTDTQYF. DNA of the CDR3: TGTGCCACCAGTGAGGGGCGGGGACTTACAGATACGCAGTATTTT.

About this clonotype: Mismatch with germline at one junction end may stem from a read error. The chain has TRBV19 and TRBJ1-5; 7 bases match TRBD1. Per the germline V gene, CDR1 is LNHDA and CDR2 is SQIVND (reference sequence). The CDR3 length is 16 residues. CDR3 loop: CGSSIGTVYSNQPQHF. The CDR3 DNA is TGTGGCAGTAGTATAGGGACAGTTTATAGCAATCAGCCCCAGCATTTT.

The J gene is TRBJ2-2, the V gene TRBV28, with D possibly called TRBD1 or TRBD2 (5 bases each). The CDR3 spans 13 residues. Germline lookup yields CDR1 MDHEN and CDR2 SYDVKM. Trimming removed 3 bases from V and 7 bases from J, with 9 bases in between. CDR3 residues: CASSLGPFGELFF. CDR3 DNA: TGTGCCAGCAGTTTGGGACCCTTCGGGGAGCTGTTTTTT.

V is TRBV5-4 and J is TRBJ2-7; no clear D. The germline V and J ends were trimmed by 1 base and 0 bases, with 11 bases remaining between them. The CDR3 extends over 15 amino acids. Germline assignment: CDR1 SGHNT and CDR2 YYREEE (reference sequence). CDR3 loop: CASSLSRYSSYEQYF. In DNA, the CDR3 is TGTGCCAGCAGCTTGTCGAGGTACTCCTCCTACGAGCAGTACTTC.

This clonotype was picked up many times. The chain employs TRBV7-2 and TRBJ1-1; tentatively, D is TRBD1 (5 bases). The CDR3 sequence is 13 residues long. Trimming pared 5 bases from V and 1 base from J, leaving 8 bases between. Germline V gives CDR1 SGHTA, CDR2 FQGNSA. The CDR3 DNA sequence: TGTGCCAGCAGCCTGACAGAGAACACTGAAGCTTTCTTT. Protein product: CASSLTENTEAFF.

This clonotype was observed many times. J is TRBJ1-1 and V is TRBV7-9; TRBD1 matches 9 bases. The CDR3 contains 15 residues. With V trimmed by 5 bases and J by 1 base, 5 bases remained unmatched. The germline gives CDR1 SEHNR, CDR2 FQNEAQ (reference sequence). CDR3 DNA: TGTGCCAGCAGCGCCCCGGGACAGGGGAACACTGAAGCTTTCTTT. Protein product: CASSAPGQGNTEAFF.

The chain recombines TRBV12-3 or TRBV12-4 with TRBJ1-4; the D is unclear. This CDR3 has 19 amino acids. Trimming removed 3 bases at V and 0 bases at J, with 20 bases between. The CDR3 DNA is TGTGCCAGCAGTTTTCTGGCAGGCGGTCGCGGGACAACTAATGAAAAACTGTTTTTT. This gives the protein CASSFLAGGRGTTNEKLFF.

This clonotype was seen at least ten times. The chain carries TRBV7-6 and TRBJ1-1, with D unresolved. The CDR3 is 19 amino acids. The germline CDR1 and CDR2 sequences are SGHVS and FNYEAQ. Trimming took off 5 bases at V and 0 bases at J, with 25 bases between the two ends. CDR3 loop: CASSLTSTGPISMNTEAFF. In DNA, the CDR3 is TGTGCCAGCAGCCTAACGAGTACCGGGCCTATTTCTATGAACACTGAAGCTTTCTTT.

As concerns this clonotype: Relative to the germline gene, one junction end is altered; a read error may explain this. The rearrangement joins TRBV18 to TRBJ1-5; no clear D. CDR3 length equals 14 residues. The germline V gene encodes CDR1 KGHSH and CDR2 LQKENI. The CDR3 sequence is CASSPHWARLPQHF. CDR3 nucleotide sequence: TGTGCCAGTTCACCACACTGGGCCCGTTTGCCCCAGCATTTT.

The chain joins TRBV19 to TRBJ2-2; D might be TRBD1 or TRBD2, each matching 6 bases. Trimming stripped 7 bases from V and 3 bases from J, with 36 bases between. Germline CDR1 and CDR2: LNHDA and SQIVND (reference sequence). The CDR3 contains 22 residues. The CDR3, as DNA: TGTGCCAGTAACGGGGGACGAATTAAGGACAGCCTCGAATTAGGGGACACCGGGGAGCTGTTTTTT. Its translation is CASNGGRIKDSLELGDTGELFF.

This clonotype was seen more than once but under ten times. The V call is TRBV6-1, the J call TRBJ1-2; D is unclear. CDR1 is MNHNS, CDR2 SASEGT, per germline. Deletions cut 6 bases from V and 1 base from J, with 9 bases between. CDR3 size: 13 residues. The CDR3 loop reads CASRQGNNYGYTF. The CDR3 DNA is TGTGCCAGCAGGCAAGGGAATAACTATGGCTACACCTTC.